This TCR beta chain was observed in a study of tumor-infiltrating lymphocytes in primary liver carcinoma. Turning to this clonotype: Its target is not known. This may stem from a read error, because a much larger clone lies one nucleotide away.

Co-extracting RNA and DNA was done with roughly 18-32 mg of unsorted bulk tissue as input. The CDR3 contains 16 residues. V shed 4 bases, J shed 4 bases, and the junction held 13 bases outside the gene matches. Per germline, CDR1 GTSNPN and CDR2 SVGIG (reference sequence). Study-level points and caveats: Tumor region pairs outstripped tumor-adjacent and tumor-blood pairs in overlap.

A primer in the constant region served to generate TCR beta cDNA from about 470 ng of total RNA. ARM-PCR, slightly modified, supplied the TCR beta libraries through three nested multiplex PCR rounds. TRBV1-TRBV30 forward primers and a C-beta reverse primer were used in the first two PCR rounds, which each ran for about 10 cycles. Via MiXCR, TCRdb re-called the multiplex PCR reads, giving one row per CDR3 protein. The data show under 200,000 distinct CDR3 sequences, 85% seen once. The chain employs TRBV30 and TRBJ1-1; TRBD1 matches at 9 bases. This TCR derives from a man in his forties with primary liver carcinoma and hepatitis B virus infection. Sequencing input: tumor tissue from primary liver carcinoma. The CDR3 protein is CAWNPAGQGRTTEAFF. The CDR3 DNA follows: TGTGCCTGGAACCCTGCGGGACAGGGAAGGACCACTGAAGCTTTCTTT.